The clone carrying this T cell receptor beta chain appeared many times. TCRdb redid the calling of the 5' RACE reads with MiXCR, one entry per CDR3 protein. The sample yields a few hundred thousand distinct CDR3 sequences, roughly an eighth seen once. These data are taken from a study of identical twins. This same sample was also taken into another study, of yellow fever vaccine responses in identical twins.

This clonotype was sampled from a young woman in good health. Sequencing input: CD8+ T cells sorted from blood.

In nucleotides, the CDR3 is TGTGCCACCAGCACTTTGGGGGGACAGGGAATATACAATGAGCAGTTCTTC. Protein sequence: CATSTLGGQGIYNEQFF. V is TRBV15 and J is TRBJ2-1, with 9 bases lining up with TRBD1. The CDR3 has 17 amino acids. The germline CDR1 and CDR2 sequences are LNHNV and YYDKDF (reference sequence). Trimming cost V 4 bases and J 4 bases; bases outside gene matches: 11.